Listed below are T cell receptor beta chains from one sample, sequenced in a study of blood T cells in healthy people across ages. Via MiXCR, TCRdb re-called the 5' RACE reads, giving one row per CDR3 protein. This table holds about 380,000 distinct CDR3 sequences, roughly half found once. Material for sequencing was blood. These receptors came from a man in his 60s in good health. Each CDR3 is given with its conserved first and last residue. The order of the fields is V gene, J gene, D gene, CDR3 protein. D genes are given only for firm matches.

V gene: TRBV10-3
J gene: TRBJ2-1
D gene: -
CDR3 protein: CAISVGHEQFF

V gene: TRBV2
J gene: TRBJ2-5
D gene: TRBD2
CDR3 protein: CASSEGTRPYQETQYF

V gene: TRBV6-6
J gene: TRBJ2-2
D gene: TRBD1
CDR3 protein: CASRHRDRGDTGELFF

V gene: TRBV19
J gene: TRBJ2-4
D gene: -
CDR3 protein: CASRSGNIQYF

V gene: TRBV20-1
J gene: TRBJ2-7
D gene: -
CDR3 protein: CSARDPGSSYEQYF

V gene: TRBV14
J gene: TRBJ2-5
D gene: -
CDR3 protein: CASRPHTGNGEQYF

V gene: TRBV5-5
J gene: TRBJ2-1
D gene: -
CDR3 protein: CASSLAVGSGSEQFF

V gene: TRBV5-1
J gene: TRBJ1-1
D gene: -
CDR3 protein: CASSPWDYTEAFF

V gene: TRBV20-1
J gene: TRBJ2-3
D gene: TRBD2
CDR3 protein: CSARLAGLVDTQYF

V gene: TRBV4-3
J gene: TRBJ2-3
D gene: -
CDR3 protein: CASSQEDIGSTDTQYF

V gene: TRBV3-1
J gene: TRBJ2-7
D gene: TRBD1
CDR3 protein: CASSYGTGGFCEQYF

V gene: TRBV7-8
J gene: TRBJ2-3
D gene: TRBD2
CDR3 protein: CASSSRTSGSTDTQYF

V gene: TRBV20-1
J gene: TRBJ2-1
D gene: TRBD2
CDR3 protein: CSARSGGSSYNEQFF

V gene: TRBV2
J gene: TRBJ2-7
D gene: -
CDR3 protein: CASRELAEGVGYEQYF

V gene: TRBV4-3
J gene: TRBJ2-3
D gene: -
CDR3 protein: CASSQDRGRTQYF

V gene: TRBV11-2
J gene: TRBJ2-3
D gene: -
CDR3 protein: CASSLDKVTDTQYF

V gene: TRBV7-9
J gene: TRBJ2-1
D gene: TRBD1
CDR3 protein: CASSLATGVDEQFF

V gene: TRBV6-2/TRBV6-3
J gene: TRBJ2-7
D gene: -
CDR3 protein: CASSRDSGAHEQYF

V gene: TRBV12-3/TRBV12-4
J gene: TRBJ2-5
D gene: -
CDR3 protein: CASSLGHKETQYF

V gene: TRBV6-2/TRBV6-3
J gene: TRBJ2-7
D gene: -
CDR3 protein: CASTQVGNEQYF

V gene: TRBV7-3
J gene: TRBJ2-2
D gene: -
CDR3 protein: CASSPDSNTGELFF

V gene: TRBV11-2
J gene: TRBJ2-7
D gene: -
CDR3 protein: CASRSAGWGQYF

V gene: TRBV4-3
J gene: -
D gene: -
CDR3 protein: CASSQEGGRVAYNEQYF